Each of the 3 T cell receptor beta chains below was sequenced from the same sample in a study of shared clonotypes between healthy human individuals. The assay was immunoSEQ multiplex PCR, and TCRdb's table has in-frame clones only and misses some. Of roughly 700,000 clones in the sample, over 65% are singletons; the top ten hold less than 2%. The sample was memory CD4+ T cells sorted from blood. This sample's subset: CD45RA-negative fraction. The origin of the receptors is a woman younger than 45 in good health.

V and J are TRBV4-2 and TRBJ1-2, with D unresolved. The germline V and J ends were trimmed by 0 bases and 2 bases, with 7 bases remaining between them. The germline V gene encodes CDR1 LGHNA and CDR2 YNFKEQ. The CDR3 is 14 amino acids. CDR3 residues: CASSQELPNYGYTF. CDR3 nucleotide sequence: TGTGCCAGCAGCCAAGAACTCCCAAACTATGGCTACACCTTC.

This clone was counted a few times. This chain links TRBV18 with TRBJ1-5, with unresolved D. The CDR3 extends over 15 amino acids. CDR1 is KGHSH, CDR2 LQKENI, per germline. The germline V and J ends were trimmed by 3 bases and 2 bases, with 11 bases remaining between them. The CDR3: CASSPTNWGNQPQHF. The CDR3 bases are TGTGCCAGCTCACCCACTAACTGGGGCAATCAGCCCCAGCATTTT.

As to this clone: This may arise from a read error, as a much more abundant clone is one base away. This sequence joins TRBV7-2 and TRBJ2-7, with a possible D match to TRBD2 (5 bases). The CDR3 has 13 residues. The V end was cut by 4 bases, the J end by 4 bases, with 11 bases between. Germline CDR1 and CDR2: SGHTA and FQGNSA. The DNA for the CDR3 is TGTGCCAGCAGCTCCCAACGGGGTTACGAGCAGTACTTC. Translating it yields CASSSQRGYEQYF.